This T cell receptor (beta chain) derives from a study of T cell responses to AZD1222 COVID-19 vaccine. Whole-study findings and limits: Donors, mostly white British, included more females; clonal diversity was possibly underestimated. At study baseline, merely over 5 AZD1222 recipients were seropositive.

Notes on this clone: What it recognizes is unknown.

V trimming: 2 bases; J trimming: 7 bases; junction bases outside the gene matches: 4. Germline values: CDR1 SGDLS, CDR2 YYNGEE. The CDR3 has 14 amino acids. Generated by immunoSEQ multiplex PCR, the TCRdb table keeps only in-frame clones and is missing some. The sample lists some 140,000 clones, approximately 90% seen once, with around 2.8% in the top ten. The V call is TRBV9, the J call TRBJ2-2; 8 bases match TRBD2. The source was peripheral blood, collected on day 0 of AZD1222 vaccination. The receptor comes from an adult in good health. CDR3 residues: CASSVTSVGGELFF. Here the CDR3 DNA reads TGTGCCAGCAGCGTGACTAGCGTGGGCGGGGAGCTGTTTTTT.